This TCR beta chain stems from a study of OX40 agonist ivuxolimab in advanced cancers. Looking at the study overall: Patients with prior anti-PD-1, anti-PD-L1 or anti-CTLA-4 therapy were eligible; less than 50% had some.

The table came from immunoSEQ multiplex PCR; TCRdb's copy has only in-frame clones and leaves some out. Among about 53,000 clones listed, around 82% were seen once. Findings and limits, study-wide: At doses 0.1 to 3.0 mg/kg, CD4+ and CD8+ clones expanded.

A note on this clone: What it binds is not known.

This CDR3 is 14 amino acids long. Germline lookup yields CDR1 SQVTM and CDR2 ANQGSEA. J gave up 3 bases and V 3 bases, and 5 bases lay outside the gene matches. The genes are TRBV29-1 and TRBJ1-3, with 7 positions matching TRBD1. The sequencing used CD4+ or CD8+ T cells sorted from blood, collected in a trial of the OX40 agonist ivuxolimab. This sequence originates from an adult with an advanced solid tumor such as melanoma, head and neck, liver or kidney cancer. This CDR3 is CSVETGKDGNTIYF. CDR3 in DNA: TGCAGCGTTGAGACAGGGAAAGATGGAAACACCATATATTTT.